This is a list of T cell receptor beta chains from one sample in a study of cytomegalovirus exposure and HLA in healthy donors. Data came from immunoSEQ multiplex PCR; TCRdb stores just in-frame clones and leaves some out. The sample includes tens of thousands of clones, 84% of them seen just once. Sequencing used PBMCs. The receptors originated from a woman under 30 in good health and CMV-seronegative. Each CDR3 is given with its conserved first and last residue. A D gene is named only where the DNA matches it firmly. Rows may omit the clone size; those that give it use once, few, many or a size class.

V gene	clone size	D gene	J gene	CDR3 protein	CDR3 DNA
TRBV2	-	-	TRBJ2-7	CASRQGSYEQYF	TGTGCCAGCAGGCAGGGATCCTACGAGCAGTACTTC
TRBV9	-	TRBD2	TRBJ2-5	CASSVAGLAGGETQYF	TGTGCCAGCAGCGTAGCGGGACTAGCGGGGGGGGAGACCCAGTACTTC
TRBV9	-	TRBD2	TRBJ2-1	CASSVGFSGSVGNEQFF	TGTGCCAGCAGCGTTGGTTTTAGCGGGAGTGTAGGAAATGAGCAGTTCTTC
TRBV18	-	-	TRBJ2-5	CASSPPPAEETQYF	TGTGCCAGCTCACCCCCCCCGGCGGAAGAGACCCAGTACTTC
TRBV5-6	-	-	TRBJ2-7	CASSFGSAYEQYF	TGTGCCAGCAGCTTCGGTAGCGCGTACGAGCAGTACTTC
TRBV18	-	-	TRBJ1-6	CASSPLSDSPLHF	TGTGCCAGCTCACCCCTGTCAGATTCACCCCTCCACTTT
TRBV6-5	-	-	TRBJ1-2	CASSKITGNDYGYTF	TGTGCCAGCAGTAAAATAACAGGGAATGACTATGGCTACACCTTC
TRBV7-2	-	-	TRBJ1-1	CASSLQYTEAFF	TGTGCCAGCAGCTTACAGTACACTGAAGCTTTCTTT
TRBV7-3	-	TRBD2	TRBJ2-3	CASSPGLAGGGDTQYF	TGTGCCAGCAGCCCAGGACTAGCGGGGGGTGGAGATACGCAGTATTTT
TRBV4-1	few	TRBD1	TRBJ2-7	CASSQEWGQGREQYF	TGCGCCAGCAGCCAGGAATGGGGACAGGGACGCGAGCAGTACTTC
TRBV11-2	-	TRBD1	TRBJ2-2	CASRRGTGNTGELFF	TGTGCCAGCAGACGCGGGACAGGGAACACCGGGGAGCTGTTTTTT
TRBV28	-	-	TRBJ1-3	CASSLRAGGNTIYF	TGTGCCAGCAGTTTAAGGGCAGGGGGAAACACCATATATTTT
TRBV18	-	-	TRBJ1-5	CASSPMLSDSNQPQHF	TGTGCCAGCTCACCAATGTTGAGCGATAGCAATCAGCCCCAGCATTTT
TRBV6-5	-	TRBD2	TRBJ2-7	CASSYSLAGVYEQYF	TGTGCCAGCAGTTACTCCCTAGCGGGGGTCTACGAGCAGTACTTC
TRBV5-4	-	TRBD2	TRBJ2-7	CASSPGIAGNSYEQYF	TGTGCCAGCAGCCCGGGGATAGCGGGAAACTCCTACGAGCAGTACTTC
TRBV5-1	once	-	TRBJ1-2	CASSPPGALYGYTF	TGCGCCAGCAGCCCCCCTGGGGCCCTCTATGGCTACACCTTC
TRBV5-1	-	TRBD1	TRBJ1-2	CASSLDGQGAECGYTF	TGCGCCAGCAGCTTGGATGGGCAGGGGGCGGAATGCGGCTACACCTTC
TRBV5-1	-	TRBD1	TRBJ1-5	CASSPGTGIPIGGQHF	TGCGCCAGCAGCCCTGGGACAGGGATCCCGATCGGAGGCCAGCATTTT
TRBV5-1	-	-	TRBJ2-7	CASSLAAGTYEQYF	TGCGCCAGCAGCTTGGCGGCGGGAACCTACGAGCAGTACTTC
TRBV4-2	-	TRBD1	TRBJ2-2	CASSPSDRGKWGATGELFF	TGTGCCAGCAGCCCAAGTGACAGGGGGAAGTGGGGGGCTACCGGGGAGCTGTTTTTT
TRBV29-1	-	-	TRBJ1-2	CSASGQLFNGYTF	TGCAGCGCGAGCGGACAGCTCTTTAATGGCTACACCTTC
TRBV7-3	-	-	TRBJ2-1	CASSSRSRAYNEQFF	TGTGCCAGCAGCTCCCGGAGTCGGGCCTACAATGAGCAGTTCTTC